The rows below give T cell receptor beta chains drawn from one sample of a study of Graves' ophthalmopathy and Graves' hyperthyroidism. TCRdb reprocessed the multiplex PCR reads with MiXCR, giving one entry per CDR3 protein. The table has fewer than 650,000 distinct CDR3 sequences, 22% seen once. The sample consisted of peripheral blood. The receptors stem from a woman under 30 with stable Graves' hyperthyroidism. Some clones in this sample may be carry-over from other donors' samples. Each CDR3 is given with its conserved first and last residue. Fields, in order: J gene, V gene, CDR3 protein.

J gene: TRBJ1-6
V gene: TRBV5-1
CDR3 protein: CARRPDRDNSPLHF

J gene: TRBJ2-2
V gene: TRBV6-1
CDR3 protein: CASNRGDTGELFF

J gene: TRBJ1-2
V gene: TRBV13
CDR3 protein: CASSYRVGGYGYTF

J gene: TRBJ1-1
V gene: TRBV27
CDR3 protein: CASSLSGVWATEAFF

J gene: TRBJ1-2
V gene: TRBV20-1
CDR3 protein: CSARQQSYGYTF

J gene: TRBJ2-7
V gene: TRBV20-1
CDR3 protein: CSAPDRDYEQYF

J gene: TRBJ2-7
V gene: TRBV6-1
CDR3 protein: CASSEVKAFYEQYF

J gene: TRBJ1-2
V gene: TRBV12-3/TRBV12-4
CDR3 protein: CASSPGGGFYGYTF

J gene: TRBJ2-7
V gene: TRBV6-2/TRBV6-3
CDR3 protein: CASSYLTPGKIYEQYF

J gene: TRBJ1-1
V gene: TRBV5-1
CDR3 protein: CASSFADRGTEAFF

J gene: TRBJ2-7
V gene: TRBV29-1
CDR3 protein: CSGQDNYEQYF

J gene: TRBJ1-6
V gene: TRBV12-3/TRBV12-4
CDR3 protein: CASSLRGGNSYNSPLHF

J gene: TRBJ1-6
V gene: TRBV19
CDR3 protein: CASSILVGTGYNSPLHF

J gene: TRBJ1-5
V gene: TRBV6-5
CDR3 protein: CASSVDRNSNQPQHF

J gene: TRBJ2-2
V gene: TRBV15
CDR3 protein: CATSRAGRGVTGELFF

J gene: TRBJ1-1
V gene: TRBV20-1
CDR3 protein: CSPPEGDTEAFF

J gene: TRBJ1-2
V gene: TRBV29-1
CDR3 protein: CSVSELINYGYTF

J gene: TRBJ2-5
V gene: TRBV5-1
CDR3 protein: CASSVHAQETQYF

J gene: TRBJ2-2
V gene: TRBV20-1
CDR3 protein: CSARDAKTNTGELFF

J gene: TRBJ2-7
V gene: TRBV7-9
CDR3 protein: CASSPSPWRGSSYEQYF

J gene: TRBJ2-2
V gene: TRBV5-5
CDR3 protein: CASSPRPLNTGELFF

J gene: TRBJ1-2
V gene: TRBV25-1
CDR3 protein: CASSENAGGGYTF

J gene: TRBJ1-5
V gene: TRBV12-5
CDR3 protein: CASVILPVSDLLSNQPQHF

J gene: TRBJ2-5
V gene: TRBV7-2
CDR3 protein: CASSVDRSRETQYF

J gene: TRBJ1-1
V gene: TRBV12-3/TRBV12-4
CDR3 protein: CASSFTLSTEAFF

J gene: TRBJ1-3
V gene: TRBV6-5
CDR3 protein: CAGSPVNSGNTIYF

J gene: TRBJ2-5
V gene: TRBV6-5
CDR3 protein: CASSMGKETQYF